Each of the 24 T cell receptor beta chains below was sequenced from the same sample in a study of identifying expanded T cells in peripheral blood. TCRdb's table, derived via immunoSEQ multiplex PCR, lists solely in-frame clones and lacks some. Of about 100,000 clones in the sample, around 90% were seen once. The specimen sequenced was blood. Source of these receptors: a person aged 18-70 years in good health.

The chain is built from TRBV18 and TRBJ1-1, with a tentative D call TRBD1 (5 bases). The germline V gene has CDR1 KGHSH and CDR2 LQKENI. The germline V and J ends were trimmed by 4 bases and 3 bases, with 9 bases remaining between them. The CDR3 spans 13 residues. CDR3 sequence: CASSQGKDTEAFF. The CDR3, as DNA: TGTGCCAGCTCACAGGGGAAAGACACTGAAGCTTTCTTT. Together with reference TRBV18 and TRBJ1-1, the CDR3 gives the full variable domain: NAGVMQNPRHLVRRRGQEARLRCSPMKGHSHVYWYRQLPEEGLKFMVYLQKENIIDESGMPKERFSAEFPKEGPSILRIQQVVRGDSAAYFCASSQGKDTEAFFGQGTRLTVV.

The chain links TRBV10-3 to TRBJ2-3, with TRBD1 matching 8 bases. The length of the CDR3 is 14 residues. V shed 5 bases, J shed 2 bases, and the junction held 3 bases outside the gene matches. CDR1 is ENHRY and CDR2 is SYGVKD in the germline V gene. The CDR3 reads CAISRTGTTDTQYF. As DNA, the CDR3 is TGTGCCATCAGTCGGACAGGGACCACAGATACGCAGTATTTT.

The J gene is TRBJ1-1, the V gene TRBV13, with TRBD1 as a possible D gene (6 bases). Germline V gene sequence: CDR1 PRHDT, CDR2 FYEKMQ (reference sequence). CDR3 size: 14 residues. V was clipped by 6 bases and J by 8 bases, with 19 bases between them. The CDR3 bases are TGTGCCAGCAGTCGAACAAAAACCGGGACAGAAGCTTTCTTT. Its translation is CASSRTKTGTEAFF.

The rearrangement joins TRBV13 to TRBJ1-1; 10 bases map to TRBD1. The J segment lost 2 bases and the V segment lost 4 bases, leaving 4 bases of the junction unmatched. The CDR3 length is 15 residues. The V gene's germline CDR1 is PRHDT and CDR2 FYEKMQ (reference sequence). The CDR3 nucleotides read TGTGCCAGCAGCTCCGGACAGGGGGTAAACACTGAAGCTTTCTTT. The encoded protein is CASSSGQGVNTEAFF.

This chain joins TRBV27 and TRBJ2-1; no definite D call. V lost 11 bases and J 2 bases, leaving 13 bases between the germline ends. Per the germline V gene, CDR1 is MNHEY and CDR2 is SMNVEV (reference sequence). The CDR3 contains 13 residues. The CDR3 coding sequence is TGTGCCGCGAGCGATAGTACCTACAATGAGCAGTTCTTC. It codes for CAASDSTYNEQFF.

The chain is built from TRBV7-9 and TRBJ1-2; D is possibly TRBD1 (6 bases). Trimming took off 1 base at V and 5 bases at J, with 8 bases between the two ends. The CDR3 spans 13 residues. The germline V gene encodes CDR1 SEHNR and CDR2 FQNEAQ (reference sequence). CDR3 in amino acids: CASSLGQGYGYTF. CDR3 DNA sequence: TGTGCCAGCAGCTTAGGGCAGGGGTATGGCTACACCTTC. The entire variable domain, with the rest obtained from reference TRBV7-9 and TRBJ1-2, is as follows: DTGVSQNPRHKITKRGQNVTFRCDPISEHNRLYWYRQTLGQGPEFLTYFQNEAQLEKSRLLSDRFSAERPKGSFSTLEIQRTEQGDSAMYLCASSLGQGYGYTFGSGTRLTVV.

The rearrangement uses TRBV18 and TRBJ1-3, with 8 bases lining up with TRBD1. Germline values: CDR1 KGHSH, CDR2 LQKENI. The CDR3 covers 15 residues. V gave up 8 bases and J gave up 3 bases; unmatched junction bases: 9. The CDR3 coding sequence is TGTGCCAGCCAAGAGCAGGGGGCTAATGGAAACACCATATATTTT. Its protein product is CASQEQGANGNTIYF. Drawing the rest from reference TRBV18 and TRBJ1-3, the complete variable domain is NAGVMQNPRHLVRRRGQEARLRCSPMKGHSHVYWYRQLPEEGLKFMVYLQKENIIDESGMPKERFSAEFPKEGPSILRIQQVVRGDSAAYFCASQEQGANGNTIYFGEGSWLTVV.

The chain links TRBV19 to TRBJ1-1, with D perhaps TRBD1 (5 bases). The CDR3 has 16 amino acids. CDR1 and CDR2 (germline): LNHDA, SQIVND (reference sequence). Trimming removed 7 bases from V and 3 bases from J, with 21 bases in between. The CDR3 coding sequence is TGTGCCAGTACCGCCCGAACGGGCAGGGAGGACACTGAAGCTTTCTTT. This sequence encodes CASTARTGREDTEAFF. The full variable domain, completed using reference TRBV19 and TRBJ1-1, is DGGITQSPKYLFRKEGQNVTLSCEQNLNHDAMYWYRQDPGQGLRLIYYSQIVNDFQKGDIAEGYSVSREKKESFPLTVTSAQKNPTAFYLCASTARTGREDTEAFFGQGTRLTVV.

This chain links TRBV19 with TRBJ2-2; D possibly corresponds to TRBD1 (5 bases). Germline V gene sequence: CDR1 LNHDA, CDR2 SQIVND (reference sequence). The ends were cut back, 10 bases at V and 4 bases at J, with 19 bases in the middle. The CDR3 runs to 15 residues. The CDR3 spells CAIQQDGRVTGELFF. DNA for the CDR3: TGTGCCATCCAACAGGACGGTCGTGTCACCGGGGAGCTGTTTTTT.

The chain couples TRBV9 to TRBJ2-6; the D is unclear. CDR3 size: 15 residues. Trimming left V 3 bases short and J 0 bases short, with 7 bases between. Germline V gives CDR1 SGDLS, CDR2 YYNGEE. In DNA, the CDR3 is TGTGCCAGCAGCGCCCACATCTCTGGGGCCAACGTCCTGACTTTC. Translated, it gives CASSAHISGANVLTF. Supplemented by reference TRBV9 and TRBJ2-6, the full variable domain reads DSGVTQTPKHLITATGQRVTLRCSPRSGDLSVYWYQQSLDQGLQFLIQYYNGEERAKGNILERFSAQQFPDLHSELNLSSLELGDSALYFCASSAHISGANVLTFGAGSRLTVL.

In this sample, this clone turned up once. This chain uses TRBV7-9 with TRBJ2-7; 11 nucleotides align to TRBD2. This CDR3 region has 15 residues. Trimming cost V 3 bases and J 4 bases; bases outside gene matches: 5. Germline CDR1 and CDR2: SEHNR and FQNEAQ (reference sequence). The CDR3 here is CASSFLAGGRYEQYF. The CDR3 nucleotides are TGTGCCAGCAGCTTTCTAGCGGGAGGAAGATACGAGCAGTACTTC.

The chain combines TRBV19 with TRBJ2-1, with 9 bases matching TRBD2. There are 14 residues in the CDR3. With 8 bases clipped from V and 5 bases from J, the junction kept 7 bases outside the gene matches. Germline CDR1 and CDR2: LNHDA and SQIVND (reference sequence). CDR3 sequence: CASGSGSFNNEQFF. As DNA, the CDR3 is TGTGCCAGTGGTAGCGGGAGTTTTAACAATGAGCAGTTCTTC. Complete variable domain (other parts from reference TRBV19 and TRBJ2-1): DGGITQSPKYLFRKEGQNVTLSCEQNLNHDAMYWYRQDPGQGLRLIYYSQIVNDFQKGDIAEGYSVSREKKESFPLTVTSAQKNPTAFYLCASGSGSFNNEQFFGPGTRLTVL.

The table lists this clone with a count of one. V gene TRBV5-1 combines with J gene TRBJ2-7; either TRBD1 or TRBD2 may supply D (6 bases each). This CDR3 contains 12 residues. V was cut by 4 bases and J by 6 bases, with 11 bases left in between. CDR1 and CDR2 (germline): SGHRS, YFSETQ. CDR3 region: CASSPRGLEQYF. The CDR3 DNA reads as TGCGCCAGCAGCCCACGGGGGCTCGAGCAGTACTTC.

The genes are TRBV18 and TRBJ1-5; no reliable D call. The germline gives CDR1 KGHSH, CDR2 LQKENI. The ends were cut back, 2 bases at V and 6 bases at J, with 14 bases in the middle. The length of the CDR3 is 15 residues. The CDR3 sequence: CASSPSTLERQPQHF. In DNA, the CDR3 is TGTGCCAGCTCACCATCGACACTGGAGCGTCAGCCCCAGCATTTT.

The chain recombines TRBV19 with TRBJ1-1, with D uncertain. Germline CDR1 is LNHDA and CDR2 is SQIVND (reference sequence). V shed 0 bases and J shed 3 bases, with 8 bases lying between them. This CDR3 is built from 14 residues. The CDR3 loop reads CASSIDLRDTEAFF. CDR3 DNA: TGTGCCAGTAGTATAGATCTAAGGGACACTGAAGCTTTCTTT.

The chain joins TRBV11-3 to TRBJ2-2; 8 bases fit TRBD2. Trimming removed 6 bases from V and 6 bases from J; junction bases left unmatched: 12. The CDR3 spans 16 residues. In germline, CDR1 is SGHNT, CDR2 YENEEA. The CDR3, as DNA: TGTGCCAGCAGTTTCGGCGGGGGGATTGTATCCGGGGAGCTGTTTTTT. Translating gives CASSFGGGIVSGELFF.

The chain combines TRBV5-1 with TRBJ2-7, with TRBD1 matching over 7 bases. Germline lookup yields CDR1 SGHRS and CDR2 YFSETQ. The CDR3 loop spans 19 amino acids. Losses at the gene ends were 4 bases for V and 0 bases for J; bases not matched to a gene: 19. As DNA, the CDR3 is TGCGCCAGCAGCGGGGAAGGAAGACAGGGAACGATCTACTCCTACGAGCAGTACTTC. This translates into CASSGEGRQGTIYSYEQYF.

V and J are TRBV5-1 and TRBJ1-4; a weak D match, TRBD1 (5 bases). The CDR3 totals 16 residues. Trimming removed 0 bases at V and 4 bases at J, with 13 bases between. CDR1 is SGHRS and CDR2 is YFSETQ in the germline V gene. The CDR3 DNA reads TGCGCCAGCAGCTTGGGGCAGGGTTGGAATAATGAAAAACTGTTTTTT. Translated, it gives CASSLGQGWNNEKLFF.

This clone has a handful of counts. The CDR3 here is CASRGTVNNSPLHF. CDR3 DNA sequence: TGTGCCAGCAGAGGGACAGTGAATAATTCACCCCTCCACTTT. The gene calls are TRBV2 and TRBJ1-6, with 7 nucleotides matching TRBD1. Germline V gene lookup returns CDR1 SNHLY and CDR2 FYNNEI. There are 14 residues in the CDR3. The trim removed 6 bases at V and 5 bases at J, leaving 4 bases unmatched.

The chain employs TRBV5-1 and TRBJ1-1; D might be TRBD1 (6 bases). The germline CDR1 and CDR2 sequences are SGHRS and YFSETQ. The V end was cut by 3 bases, the J end by 0 bases, with 15 bases between. The length of the CDR3 is 16 residues. This CDR3 is CASSSSDRDMNTEAFF. The CDR3 DNA reads as TGCGCCAGCAGCTCATCGGACAGAGACATGAACACTGAAGCTTTCTTT.

The genes are TRBV7-9 and TRBJ2-7, with D perhaps matching TRBD2 (6 bases). This CDR3 is built from 14 residues. The germline V gene encodes CDR1 SEHNR and CDR2 FQNEAQ (reference sequence). V was trimmed by 3 bases and J by 1 base, leaving 10 bases between them. The CDR3 sequence: CASSFQRVSYEQYF. The CDR3 nucleotides read TGTGCCAGCAGCTTCCAGCGGGTATCCTACGAGCAGTACTTC.

The chain is built from TRBV5-8 and TRBJ1-1; TRBD1 agrees at 7 bases. The CDR3 is made up of 14 amino acids. J was trimmed by 6 bases and V by 1 base; bases with no gene match: 6. Germline assignment: CDR1 SGHTS and CDR2 YDEGEE. The CDR3: CASSLSGGMAEAFF. The DNA for the CDR3 is TGTGCCAGCAGCTTGTCAGGGGGTATGGCTGAAGCTTTCTTT.

The V and J genes are TRBV11-3 and TRBJ2-7, with a weak D call TRBD1 (5 bases). V lost 5 bases, J lost 2 bases, and 13 bases lay in between. This CDR3 is built from 14 residues. CDR1 and CDR2 from the germline V gene are SGHNT and YENEEA. The CDR3 loop is CASSRDSKPYEQYF. CDR3 bases: TGTGCCAGCAGCCGAGACAGTAAACCCTACGAGCAGTACTTC.

The chain combines TRBV4-2 with TRBJ1-5, with 11 nucleotides matching TRBD1. Germline CDR1 LGHNA, CDR2 YNFKEQ. After removal of 2 bases from V and 4 bases from J, the junction contained 7 bases not matched to a gene. The CDR3 loop spans 17 amino acids. The CDR3 DNA reads TGTGCCAGCAGCCAACCACCGGGACAGGGGGTTAATCAGCCCCAGCATTTT. Translation: CASSQPPGQGVNQPQHF.